Shown below are 25 T cell receptor beta chains from a single sample sequenced in a study of cytomegalovirus exposure and HLA in healthy donors. The PCR was carried out with 60 Vbeta primers and 13 Jbeta primers. Clones were read by immunoSEQ multiplex PCR, and TCRdb kept only the in-frame ones, dropping some. The sample records over 150,000 clones, around 74% being singletons. The sequenced sample was PBMCs. Receptors originate from a man aged 18 to 30 in good health and CMV-seronegative.

The chain couples TRBV7-2 to TRBJ2-7, with 8 bases fitting TRBD2. Germline CDR1 reads SGHTA; CDR2 reads FQGNSA. This CDR3 region has 15 residues. The V and J ends lost 4 bases and 2 bases, in that order; junction bases with no gene match: 7. CDR3 sequence reads: CASSSGGGGTYEQYF. The CDR3 coding sequence is TGTGCCAGCAGCTCCGGGGGGGGAGGGACCTACGAGCAGTACTTC.

The rearrangement joins TRBV4-2 to TRBJ2-7; 10 bases are a match to TRBD1. The CDR3 runs to 17 residues. Trimming cost V 0 bases and J 7 bases; bases outside gene matches: 12. Germline V gene data show CDR1 as LGHNA and CDR2 as YNFKEQ. This CDR3 is CASSQETSGTGVWEQYF. CDR3 nucleotides: TGTGCCAGCAGCCAAGAGACCTCCGGGACAGGGGTTTGGGAGCAGTACTTC.

The chain recombines TRBV25-1 with TRBJ2-7, with TRBD2 matching 9 bases. Germline assignment: CDR1 MGHDK and CDR2 SYGVNS. Trimming removed 8 bases from V and 0 bases from J; junction bases left unmatched: 8. This CDR3 has 15 amino acids. The CDR3 coding sequence is TGTGCCAGCGCTGCCGCGACTAGCGGCTCCTACGAGCAGTACTTC. It yields the protein CASAAATSGSYEQYF.

DNA for the CDR3: TGCGCCAGCAGTCACCAACCCTCGACAAACTCCTACGAGCAGTACTTC. It yields the protein CASSHQPSTNSYEQYF. The chain recombines TRBV23-1 with TRBJ2-7; D call uncertain. TRBV23-1 is an open reading frame, and its role is uncertain. Trimming shortened V by 3 bases and J by 0 bases, and 15 bases separated the two germline ends. The CDR3 spans 16 residues.

The V gene is TRBV19, the J gene TRBJ2-1; 7 bases align to TRBD1. The V gene end was trimmed by 8 bases and the J gene end by 9 bases; junction bases not matched to a gene: 10. Germline V gene sequence: CDR1 LNHDA, CDR2 SQIVND (reference sequence). This CDR3 spans 13 amino acids. In DNA form, the CDR3 reads TGTGCCAGTCCTAGTTGGGACAGATTTGAGCAGTTCTTC. It translates to CASPSWDRFEQFF. Variable domain in full (rest from reference TRBV19 and TRBJ2-1): DGGITQSPKYLFRKEGQNVTLSCEQNLNHDAMYWYRQDPGQGLRLIYYSQIVNDFQKGDIAEGYSVSREKKESFPLTVTSAQKNPTAFYLCASPSWDRFEQFFGPGTRLTVL.

This clone has more than one count but fewer than ten. The rearrangement uses TRBV7-9 and TRBJ1-2; 8 nucleotides agree with TRBD1. From germline, CDR1 is SEHNR and CDR2 FQNEAQ (reference sequence). There are 17 residues in the CDR3. Trimming cost V 1 base and J 4 bases; bases outside gene matches: 11. The CDR3 bases are TGTGCCAGCAGCTTAGGGTGGGAGACAGGGGCGCTCTATGGCTACACCTTC. This codes for CASSLGWETGALYGYTF.

This clone was observed a single time. V usage is TRBV27 and J usage is TRBJ1-5; TRBD1 is a possible D gene (5 bases). V lost 1 base, J lost 1 base, and 8 bases lay in between. Germline-derived CDR1 and CDR2 are MNHEY and SMNVEV (reference sequence). The CDR3 is 15 amino acids. The CDR3 DNA sequence: TGTGCCAGCAGTTTATTGGGGGGAAGCAATCAGCCCCAGCATTTT. It is translated as CASSLLGGSNQPQHF.

V is TRBV7-6 and J is TRBJ2-3; 9 nucleotides line up with TRBD2. This CDR3 spans 15 amino acids. Per the germline V gene, CDR1 is SGHVS and CDR2 is FNYEAQ. V lost 5 bases to trimming and J lost 1 base; unmatched junction nucleotides: 4. The CDR3 sequence is CASSPRTSGTDTQYF. CDR3 DNA: TGTGCCAGCAGCCCACGGACTAGCGGCACAGATACGCAGTATTTT.

V gene TRBV5-1 combines with J gene TRBJ1-1; TRBD1 matches at 10 bases. The CDR3 contains 16 residues. CDR1 and CDR2 from the germline V gene are SGHRS and YFSETQ. J lost 7 bases, V lost 0 bases, and 9 bases had no gene match. The CDR3 coding sequence is TGCGCCAGCAGCTTGGCCTCCGGGACAGGGGATATTGAAGCTTTCTTT. Its translation is CASSLASGTGDIEAFF.

The V and J genes are TRBV27 and TRBJ2-4, with 9 positions matching TRBD1. In germline, CDR1 is MNHEY, CDR2 SMNVEV (reference sequence). This CDR3 region has 15 residues. Losses at the gene ends were 3 bases for V and 7 bases for J; bases not matched to a gene: 7. The CDR3, as DNA: TGTGCCAGCAGTTTCGCCGGGACAGGGATTAACATTCAGTACTTC. Translation: CASSFAGTGINIQYF.

This rearrangement joins TRBV5-1 to TRBJ2-1, with TRBD2 matching 15 bases. V shed 4 bases, J shed 8 bases, and the junction held 4 bases outside the gene matches. There are 15 residues in the CDR3. CDR1 and CDR2 (germline): SGHRS, YFSETQ. This CDR3 reads CASSTGLAGGHEQFF. The CDR3 coding sequence is TGCGCCAGCAGCACAGGACTAGCGGGAGGGCATGAGCAGTTCTTC.

This rearrangement joins TRBV19 to TRBJ2-7, with 7 nucleotides matching TRBD1. Germline V gene data show CDR1 as LNHDA and CDR2 as SQIVND (reference sequence). Germline trimming cut 7 bases from V and 2 bases from J; bases unmatched to any gene: 8. CDR3 length: 14 amino acids. CDR3: CASMGTESPYEQYF. The CDR3 coding sequence is TGTGCCAGTATGGGGACAGAGTCGCCCTACGAGCAGTACTTC.

The CDR3 spells CASSPHLGLAGGLDTQYF. The CDR3 coding sequence is TGTGCCAGCAGTCCACACCTGGGACTAGCGGGAGGTTTAGATACGCAGTATTTT. The rearrangement joins TRBV27 to TRBJ2-3; 15 bases fit TRBD2. With 5 bases clipped from V and 5 bases from J, the junction kept 11 bases outside the gene matches. Per germline, CDR1 MNHEY and CDR2 SMNVEV (reference sequence). CDR3 size: 18 residues.

The V call is TRBV28, the J call TRBJ2-5; the D is unclear. Per the germline V gene, CDR1 is MDHEN and CDR2 is SYDVKM. Trimming removed 7 bases from V and 1 base from J, with 13 bases in between. The CDR3 contains 14 residues. In DNA, the CDR3 is TGTGCCAGCACCCCCTCCGCTACCCAAGAGACCCAGTACTTC. Protein product: CASTPSATQETQYF. Full variable domain (remainder filled in from reference TRBV28 and TRBJ2-5): DVKVTQSSRYLVKRTGEKVFLECVQDMDHENMFWYRQDPGLGLRLIYFSYDVKMKEKGDIPEGYSVSREKKERFSLILESASTNQTSMYLCASTPSATQETQYFGPGTRLLVL.

This sequence joins TRBV27 and TRBJ1-1, with a tentative D call TRBD1 (6 bases). CDR1 MNHEY and CDR2 SMNVEV come from the germline V gene (reference sequence). V dropped 6 bases and J dropped 3 bases, with 11 bases sitting between them. This CDR3 is built from 13 residues. The CDR3 sequence: CASRVQGDTEAFF. CDR3 bases: TGTGCCAGCAGGGTACAGGGAGACACTGAAGCTTTCTTT.

The gene calls are TRBV9 and TRBJ1-3, with TRBD1 as a possible D gene (6 bases). From germline, CDR1 is SGDLS and CDR2 YYNGEE. The CDR3 loop spans 12 amino acids. The V gene lost 7 bases and the J gene lost 8 bases, with 13 bases spanning the gap. As DNA, the CDR3 is TGTGCCAGCGGGGGGGGCTCAGACACCATATATTTT. It specifies CASGGGSDTIYF.

V is TRBV2 and J is TRBJ2-5; D gene ambiguous. The end of the DNA is better explained by TRBJ2-7, so the J call may be wrong. The CDR3 is made up of 10 amino acids. Germline CDR1 reads SNHLY; CDR2 reads FYNNEI. The CDR3 DNA follows: TGTGCCAGCAGGGTCTACGAGCAGTACTTC. It specifies CASRVYEQYF.

The V gene is TRBV2, the J gene TRBJ2-7; TRBD1 matches at 9 bases. The ends lost 8 bases at V and 3 bases at J; junction bases unmatched: 2. The germline CDR1 and CDR2 sequences are SNHLY and FYNNEI. This CDR3 has 12 residues. The CDR3 loop is CASGTGNYEQYF. DNA for the CDR3: TGTGCCAGCGGGACAGGGAACTACGAGCAGTACTTC.

This clone is a singleton in its sample. This chain uses TRBV29-1 with TRBJ1-1, with a weak D call TRBD1 (6 bases). Germline loops: CDR1 SQVTM, CDR2 ANQGSEA. The CDR3 is 17 amino acids. V was pared by 3 bases and J by 3 bases, with 23 bases between. CDR3 sequence: CSVEGGAGTHYHTEAFF. CDR3 bases: TGCAGCGTTGAGGGGGGGGCGGGGACACATTACCACACTGAAGCTTTCTTT.

This clone has more than one count but fewer than ten. The rearrangement joins TRBV7-7 to TRBJ2-5; TRBD1 agrees at 9 bases. The CDR3 is 15 amino acids. Germline-derived CDR1 and CDR2 are SSHAT and FNYEAQ (reference sequence). The J segment lost 6 bases and the V segment lost 1 base, leaving 6 bases of the junction unmatched. The CDR3 spells CASSLGTGDGKTQYF. As DNA, the CDR3 is TGTGCCAGCAGCTTAGGGACAGGGGACGGGAAGACCCAGTACTTC. Using reference TRBV7-7 and TRBJ2-5 for the parts outside the CDR3, the full variable domain is GAGVSQSPRYKVTKRGQDVTLRCDPISSHATLYWYQQALGQGPEFLTYFNYEAQPDKSGLPSDRFSAERPEGSISTLTIQRTEQRDSAMYRCASSLGTGDGKTQYFGPGTRLLVL.

The chain couples TRBV4-3 to TRBJ1-5; the D is unclear. Trimming took 0 bases from V and 4 from J, leaving 10 bases between them. CDR3 length: 15 residues. Germline values: CDR1 LGHNA, CDR2 YSLEER. The CDR3 DNA reads TGCGCCAGCAGCCAAGACCAGTCTGATAATCAGCCCCAGCATTTT. As protein: CASSQDQSDNQPQHF.

J is TRBJ2-7 and V is TRBV7-2, with D possibly matching TRBD1 (7 bases). V lost 6 bases and J 2 bases, leaving 17 bases between the germline ends. CDR3 length: 15 residues. Germline assignment: CDR1 SGHTA and CDR2 FQGNSA. CDR3 DNA sequence: TGTGCCAGCAGTCTAGGACAGGCGGGGACCTACGAGCAGTACTTC. Its protein product is CASSLGQAGTYEQYF.

This clone appeared a few times. The chain couples TRBV5-4 to TRBJ1-1; D not resolved. Trimming pared 3 bases from V and 0 bases from J, leaving 12 bases between. The CDR3 has 15 amino acids. Per the germline V gene, CDR1 is SGHNT and CDR2 is YYREEE (reference sequence). DNA of the CDR3: TGTGCCAGCAGCTCTCTCCCCGGGGTGAACACTGAAGCTTTCTTT. Amino acids: CASSSLPGVNTEAFF.

Concerning this clone: Other DNA sequences in this specimen translate into the identical CDR3. The rearrangement links TRBV5-1 to TRBJ1-1, with a possible D match to TRBD1 (5 bases). Trimming took off 2 bases at V and 4 bases at J, with 12 bases between the two ends. Germline CDR1 reads SGHRS; CDR2 reads YFSETQ. This CDR3 is built from 14 residues. The DNA for the CDR3 is TGCGCCAGCAGCTTTGCGGGGGTCGGCACTGAAGCTTTCTTT. It translates to CASSFAGVGTEAFF.

In its sample, this clone was seen once. The rearrangement links TRBV7-2 to TRBJ2-7; 7 bases are a match to TRBD2. The CDR3 consists of 15 residues. Trimming at V came to 8 bases and at J to 1 base, leaving 11 bases not matched to a gene. Germline CDR1 and CDR2: SGHTA and FQGNSA. The CDR3 region is CASLWGGAGSYEQYF. The CDR3 nucleotides read TGTGCCAGCCTTTGGGGCGGAGCGGGGTCCTACGAGCAGTACTTC.